This T cell receptor beta chain was captured in a study of blood T cell repertoires in COVID-19. Study-wide background: The cDNA or gDNA used as material had been derived from T cells, B-cell-depleted T cells, or PBMCs.

In the authors' workflow: The authors estimated nucleated cell counts from reference gene primer amplification. Measured with immunoSEQ multiplex PCR; TCRdb has only the in-frame clones, and not every one. The DNA was the basis for D and trimming; V, J and clone size are from that table. The sample shows some 200,000 clones, 86% of them seen only once. Trimming removed 6 bases from V and 3 bases from J, with 5 bases in between. Germline V gives CDR1 MNHEY, CDR2 SVGAGI. The CDR3 is 12 residues long. Sequencing input: PBMCs or T cells enriched from blood (not recorded which). This chain uses TRBV6-5 with TRBJ1-4; D is uncertain. The origin of this receptor is a woman between 40 and 55 years old with acute COVID-19. CDR3 sequence: CASRRANEKLFF. CDR3 nucleotides: TGTGCCAGCAGACGGGCTAATGAAAAACTGTTTTTT.